This TCR beta chain originates from a study of response to subunit inactivated influenza vaccine. TCRdb analysed the RT-PCR reads with MiXCR anew, one entry per CDR3 protein. The table lists some 480,000 distinct CDR3 sequences, approximately 11% of them singletons, with roughly 12% in the top ten. This clonotype was recorded a few times. Its antigen is as yet unknown. V shed 9 bases and J 3 bases; nucleotides not matched to a gene: 3. The CDR3 extends over 12 amino acids. From germline, CDR1 is KGHDR and CDR2 SFDVKD. Study-wide results and limits: The authors proposed limited new T cell recruitment per seasonal influenza vaccination.

This TCR was sampled from a man in his forties or fifties who received an inactivated influenza vaccine. Material: PBMCs from blood, obtained 40 to 50 days after vaccination. V usage is TRBV24-1 and J usage is TRBJ1-2; 7 nucleotides align to TRBD1. Written as DNA, the CDR3 is TGTGCCACCGGACAGGATGACTATGGCTACACCTTC. Its translation: CATGQDDYGYTF.